Below are 29 T cell receptor beta chains sequenced from a single sample in a study of radiotherapy plus CTLA-4 blockade in lung cancer. Produced via immunoSEQ multiplex PCR; TCRdb's table is partial and in-frame only. The repertoire holds about 80,000 clones, with about 78% as singletons. The sequencing here drew on peripheral blood, taken from a patient treated with radiotherapy plus ipilimumab. These receptors originate from a human donor with non-small cell lung cancer whose response to radiotherapy plus ipilimumab could not be evaluated. Some clones in this sample may be carry-over from other donors' samples.

The CDR3 sequence: CASGTSGTYNEQFF. Written as DNA, the CDR3 is TGTGCCAGCGGGACTAGCGGAACCTACAATGAGCAGTTCTTC. This rearrangement joins TRBV6-5 to TRBJ2-1, with 11 positions matching TRBD2. The junction had 2 bases not matched to a gene; V was cut back by 8 bases and J by 2 bases. Germline CDR1 is MNHEY and CDR2 is SVGAGI. The CDR3 has 14 residues.

The chain has TRBV27 and TRBJ1-5; D gene uncertain. The V gene's germline CDR1 is MNHEY and CDR2 SMNVEV (reference sequence). Trimming removed 4 bases from V and 0 bases from J, with 13 bases in between. The CDR3 sequence is 16 residues long. DNA for the CDR3: TGTGCCAGCAGTTCTTTATTGAACTCTAGCAATCAGCCCCAGCATTTT. It is translated as CASSSLLNSSNQPQHF.

This chain links TRBV7-3 with TRBJ2-5; 8 nucleotides line up with TRBD1. J lost 2 bases, V lost 1 base, and 9 bases had no gene match. Germline CDR1 reads SGHTA; CDR2 reads FQGTGA. The CDR3 totals 17 residues. CDR3 protein: CASSLRLLDRGQETQYF. The CDR3 bases are TGTGCCAGCAGCTTAAGATTACTCGACAGGGGTCAAGAGACCCAGTACTTC.

The chain recombines TRBV28 with TRBJ1-5; D gene unclear. The germline gives CDR1 MDHEN, CDR2 SYDVKM. This CDR3 spans 15 amino acids. Trimming stripped 6 bases from V and 4 bases from J, with 16 bases between. The CDR3: CASRNQRVSNQPQHF. CDR3 nucleotides: TGTGCCAGCAGAAACCAGCGAGTTAGTAATCAGCCCCAGCATTTT.

V gene TRBV4-3 combines with J gene TRBJ2-1; possible D gene TRBD1, 5 bases. Trimming left V 4 bases short and J 5 bases short, with 9 bases between. CDR3 size: 13 residues. Germline V gives CDR1 LGHNA, CDR2 YSLEER. CDR3 sequence: CASSLMGHNEQFF. The CDR3, as DNA: TGCGCCAGCAGCCTTATGGGGCACAATGAGCAGTTCTTC.

The table lists this clone with a count of one. This chain links TRBV19 with TRBJ2-3; D is perhaps TRBD2 (6 bases). Trimming took off 0 bases at V and 2 bases at J, with 9 bases between the two ends. This CDR3 has 15 residues. Per germline, CDR1 LNHDA and CDR2 SQIVND (reference sequence). In DNA form, the CDR3 reads TGTGCCAGTAGTATAGATCGGGGGTACACAGATACGCAGTATTTT. Protein product: CASSIDRGYTDTQYF. The full variable domain, rest sourced from reference TRBV19 and TRBJ2-3, is DGGITQSPKYLFRKEGQNVTLSCEQNLNHDAMYWYRQDPGQGLRLIYYSQIVNDFQKGDIAEGYSVSREKKESFPLTVTSAQKNPTAFYLCASSIDRGYTDTQYFGPGTRLTVL.

This rearrangement joins TRBV14 to TRBJ1-1, with a tentative D call TRBD1 (5 bases). CDR1 and CDR2 from the germline V gene are SGHDN and FVKESK. Trimming took off 4 bases at V and 4 bases at J, with 28 bases between the two ends. The CDR3 runs to 19 residues. Here the CDR3 reads CASSPRRGAGGEWGTEAFF. The CDR3 DNA follows: TGTGCCAGCAGCCCAAGACGGGGCGCTGGAGGGGAGTGGGGCACTGAAGCTTTCTTT.

In this sample, this clone turned up a few times. The CDR3 protein is CASKIQGAVKLFF. The CDR3 DNA reads as TGTGCCAGTAAGATCCAGGGGGCGGTGAAACTGTTTTTT. V and J are TRBV19 and TRBJ1-4; 8 nucleotides align to TRBD1. Germline-derived CDR1 and CDR2 are LNHDA and SQIVND (reference sequence). The J segment lost 11 bases and the V segment lost 7 bases, leaving 9 bases of the junction unmatched. This CDR3 has 13 amino acids.

The chain is built from TRBV5-4 and TRBJ1-2; 10 bases map to TRBD1. V trimming: 4 bases; J trimming: 6 bases; junction bases outside the gene matches: 9. The length of the CDR3 is 15 residues. Germline CDR1 is SGHNT and CDR2 is YYREEE (reference sequence). The CDR3 reads CASSSGQGVMDGYTF. In DNA, the CDR3 is TGTGCCAGCAGCAGTGGACAGGGGGTAATGGATGGCTACACCTTC.

The chain combines TRBV9 with TRBJ2-7; possibly TRBD2 for D (6 bases). V was clipped by 0 bases and J by 5 bases, with 15 bases between them. Germline V gene sequence: CDR1 SGDLS, CDR2 YYNGEE. CDR3 length: 15 amino acids. The CDR3 DNA is TGTGCCAGCAGCGTAGGGAGGGTGGATTCCCACGAGCAGTACTTC. It is translated as CASSVGRVDSHEQYF.

There are a few counts of this clone. This rearrangement joins TRBV18 to TRBJ2-5; D perhaps matches TRBD2 (6 bases). Germline V gives CDR1 KGHSH, CDR2 LQKENI. The V and J ends lost 5 bases and 1 base respectively, with 11 bases between them. The length of the CDR3 is 14 residues. The chain's CDR3 is CASSKSGGQETQYF. In DNA form, the CDR3 reads TGTGCCAGCTCAAAGTCCGGGGGCCAAGAGACCCAGTACTTC.

The rearrangement links TRBV6-6 to TRBJ2-2; D gene uncertain. This CDR3 is 15 amino acids long. The ends were cut back, 6 bases at V and 4 bases at J, with 15 bases in the middle. Germline V gene sequence: CDR1 MNHNY, CDR2 SVGAGI (reference sequence). The CDR3 here is CASSPPPDSTGELFF. The CDR3 DNA reads as TGTGCCAGCAGCCCCCCTCCCGACTCCACCGGGGAGCTGTTTTTT.

This clone was recorded only once. The chain recombines TRBV2 with TRBJ2-5, with 7 bases identical to TRBD2. Germline V gene data show CDR1 as SNHLY and CDR2 as FYNNEI. The CDR3 is 14 amino acids. V shed 9 bases and J 3 bases; nucleotides not matched to a gene: 10. The CDR3 coding sequence is TGTGCCAGTAAATTACGGACTAGGGAAGAGACCCAGTACTTC. Its protein is CASKLRTREETQYF.

The CDR3 spells CASRPGVGNSPLHF. DNA for the CDR3: TGTGCCAGCAGACCAGGGGTGGGTAATTCACCCCTCCACTTT. The chain uses TRBV28 and TRBJ1-6; D is perhaps TRBD1 (6 bases). This CDR3 is 14 amino acids long. The germline V gene encodes CDR1 MDHEN and CDR2 SYDVKM. V lost 6 bases, J lost 6 bases, and 12 bases lay in between.

The V gene is TRBV19, the J gene TRBJ1-1; tentatively, D is TRBD1 (5 bases). Germline CDR1 reads LNHDA; CDR2 reads SQIVND (reference sequence). CDR3 size: 13 residues. Trimming pared 6 bases from V and 8 bases from J, leaving 16 bases between. The CDR3 sequence is CASSNGGTEEAFF. The CDR3 DNA follows: TGTGCCAGTAGCAATGGGGGGACGGAAGAAGCTTTCTTT.

The rearrangement uses TRBV6-1 and TRBJ2-5; possibly TRBD1 for D (6 bases). This CDR3 contains 14 residues. V dropped 0 bases and J dropped 6 bases, with 11 bases sitting between them. Germline-derived CDR1 and CDR2 are MNHNS and SASEGT. The CDR3 sequence: CASSEAPGVQTQYF. Written as DNA, the CDR3 is TGTGCCAGCAGTGAAGCCCCAGGGGTGCAGACCCAGTACTTC.

The chain employs TRBV27 and TRBJ1-2; 8 bases agree with TRBD1. In germline, CDR1 is MNHEY, CDR2 SMNVEV (reference sequence). Trimming took 8 bases from V and 4 from J; bases not matched to a gene: 6. The CDR3 length is 13 residues. CDR3 in DNA: TGTGCCAGCGCAGACAGGGGAGGCTATGGCTACACCTTC. This codes for CASADRGGYGYTF.

The gene calls are TRBV4-2 and TRBJ1-2; no firm D call. V was clipped by 0 bases and J by 4 bases, with 18 bases between them. From germline, CDR1 is LGHNA and CDR2 YNFKEQ. CDR3 length: 17 amino acids. The CDR3 here is CASSQDITQVLPYGYTF. CDR3 bases: TGTGCCAGCAGCCAAGATATAACGCAGGTTCTACCCTATGGCTACACCTTC.

V is TRBV7-3 and J is TRBJ2-1, with 10 bases fitting TRBD1. CDR1 and CDR2 (germline): SGHTA, FQGTGA. This CDR3 contains 16 residues. Germline trimming cut 5 bases from V and 8 bases from J; bases unmatched to any gene: 12. The CDR3 sequence is CASSLIPGQGTDEQFF. CDR3 DNA sequence: TGTGCCAGCAGCCTCATACCGGGACAGGGGACCGATGAGCAGTTCTTC.

This chain links TRBV14 with TRBJ1-6, with 8 bases identical to TRBD1. The J segment lost 9 bases and the V segment lost 4 bases, leaving 2 bases of the junction unmatched. This CDR3 is built from 13 residues. The germline V gene encodes CDR1 SGHDN and CDR2 FVKESK. DNA of the CDR3: TGTGCCAGCAGCCTTACAGGGGGTTCACCCCTCCACTTT. Protein: CASSLTGGSPLHF. Based on the CDR3 plus reference TRBV14 and TRBJ1-6, the full variable domain is EAGVTQFPSHSVIEKGQTVTLRCDPISGHDNLYWYRRVMGKEIKFLLHFVKESKQDESGMPNNRFLAERTGGTYSTLKVQPAELEDSGVYFCASSLTGGSPLHFGNGTRLTVT.

The rearrangement links TRBV4-2 to TRBJ2-5, with D tentatively TRBD2 (7 bases). The tail of the sequence fits TRBJ2-7 better, so the J call may be wrong. The germline V gene encodes CDR1 LGHNA and CDR2 YNFKEQ. CDR3 length: 14 amino acids. The CDR3 protein is CASSQVGGAYEQYF. CDR3 nucleotides: TGTGCCAGCAGCCAGGTTGGGGGGGCGTACGAGCAGTACTTC.

The V and J genes are TRBV7-6 and TRBJ2-5; the match to TRBD2 covers 8 bases. The CDR3 is 16 amino acids. The V and J ends lost 5 bases and 2 bases, in that order; junction bases with no gene match: 10. CDR1 is SGHVS and CDR2 is FNYEAQ in the germline V gene. This chain's CDR3 is CASSRPGGGTQETQYF. The CDR3, as DNA: TGTGCCAGCAGCCGTCCTGGCGGGGGGACTCAAGAGACCCAGTACTTC.

This CDR3 is CASSRGHSNQPQHF. CDR3 coding DNA: TGTGCCAGCAGTCGTGGACACAGCAATCAGCCCCAGCATTTT. The J gene is TRBJ1-5, the V gene TRBV5-6, with D tentatively TRBD1 (5 bases). CDR1 is SGHDT and CDR2 is YYEEEE in the germline V gene. V lost 5 bases to trimming and J lost 1 base, with 10 bases between them. The CDR3 sequence is 14 residues long.

The table lists this clone with a few counts. V gene TRBV21-1 combines with J gene TRBJ1-5. TRBV21-1 is a listed pseudogene. The CDR3 is 13 residues long. The CDR3 protein is CASSGTPGEPQHF. Written as DNA, the CDR3 is TGTGCCAGCAGTGGGACGCCGGGGGAGCCCCAGCATTTT.

V and J are TRBV5-1 and TRBJ2-1; TRBD1 matches 11 bases. This CDR3 is 15 amino acids long. V lost 4 bases, J lost 6 bases, and 6 bases stayed unmatched. Germline V gene sequence: CDR1 SGHRS, CDR2 YFSETQ. The CDR3 protein is CASSPTGTGGNEQFF. The CDR3 nucleotides read TGCGCCAGCAGCCCGACCGGGACAGGGGGCAATGAGCAGTTCTTC. Based on the CDR3 plus reference TRBV5-1 and TRBJ2-1, the full variable domain is KAGVTQTPRYLIKTRGQQVTLSCSPISGHRSVSWYQQTPGQGLQFLFEYFSETQRNKGNFPGRFSGRQFSNSRSEMNVSTLELGDSALYLCASSPTGTGGNEQFFGPGTRLTVL.

This sequence joins TRBV29-1 and TRBJ2-7, with a weak D call TRBD1 (6 bases). The CDR3 covers 12 residues. Germline V lookup: CDR1 SQVTM, CDR2 ANQGSEA. The V and J ends lost 6 bases and 1 base respectively, with 10 bases between them. The CDR3 DNA sequence: TGCAGCGTCTCAAGGGGGTCCTACGAGCAGTACTTC. Protein sequence: CSVSRGSYEQYF.

The chain has TRBV5-5 and TRBJ1-2; 8 positions match TRBD1. Trimming at V came to 4 bases and at J to 6 bases, leaving 5 bases not matched to a gene. Germline-derived CDR1 and CDR2 are SGHKS and YYEKEE (reference sequence). The CDR3 consists of 13 residues. The CDR3 loop reads CASSRQGSDGYTF. The DNA of the CDR3 is TGTGCCAGCAGCAGACAGGGGAGCGATGGCTACACCTTC.

In this sample, this clone turned up once. V gene TRBV2 combines with J gene TRBJ2-5; 7 bases are a match to TRBD2. The CDR3 sequence is 14 residues long. The germline V gene encodes CDR1 SNHLY and CDR2 FYNNEI. Losses at the gene ends were 9 bases for V and 7 bases for J; bases not matched to a gene: 14. The CDR3 region is CASIWGGNEGTQYF. The CDR3 region has the DNA TGTGCCAGTATCTGGGGGGGAAATGAAGGGACCCAGTACTTC.

This clone was recorded a few times. The chain has TRBV5-4 and TRBJ1-4, with D unclear. This CDR3 spans 15 amino acids. Per the germline V gene, CDR1 is SGHNT and CDR2 is YYREEE (reference sequence). The V gene lost 5 bases and the J gene lost 0 bases, with 11 bases spanning the gap. CDR3 sequence: CASSAGISTNEKLFF. The CDR3 DNA reads TGTGCCAGCAGTGCCGGGATCTCAACTAATGAAAAACTGTTTTTT.